A selection of T cell receptor beta chains follows, all from one sample in a study of blood T cells in healthy people across ages. TCRdb processed the 5' RACE reads anew with MiXCR; each CDR3 protein has one entry. The sample lists about 1 million distinct CDR3 sequences, under 45% occurring once. The material sequenced was blood. The receptors derive from a woman aged 55 to 70 in good health. The CDR3 runs from the conserved cysteine through the conserved F or W. A D gene is named only where the DNA matches it firmly. Size is stated for part of the rows, as once, few or many counts, or as a class when the clone is expanded.

>.|TRBV10-3|few|TRBJ2-3
TGTGCCATCAGTCGGACCTCCGAAAACCCTAGCACAGATACGCAGTATTTT
CAISRTSENPSTDTQYF
>TRBD2|TRBV2|.|TRBJ2-5
TGTGCCAGCACCATAGGACTAGCGGGACGGGAGACCCAGTACTTC
CASTIGLAGRETQYF
>.|TRBV20-1|.|TRBJ2-5
TGCAGTGCTGAGGACGGATACCAAGAGACCCAGTACTTC
CSAEDGYQETQYF
>.|TRBV29-1|many|TRBJ2-7
TGCAGCGTTGAAGACCAGGACTCCTACGAGCAGTACTTC
CSVEDQDSYEQYF
>TRBD2|TRBV9|few|TRBJ2-1
TGTGCCAGCAGCATGACTAGCGGGAGATTCGATGAGCAGTTCTTC
CASSMTSGRFDEQFF
>.|TRBV24-1|.|TRBJ1-5
TGTGCCACCAGTGATGGGTCCCGAAATCAGCCCCAGCATTTT
CATSDGSRNQPQHF
>.|TRBV18|.|TRBJ2-7
TGTGCCAGCTCACCTCCTACAAAATCCAACGAGCAGTACTTC
CASSPPTKSNEQYF
>.|TRBV28|few|TRBJ2-1
TGTGCCAGCAGTTTAATCCAGGAGGCCAATGAGCAGTTCTTC
CASSLIQEANEQFF
>.|TRBV5-1|.|TRBJ1-4
TGCGCCAGCAGATCGGGGACGGACGAAAAACTGTTTTTT
CASRSGTDEKLFF
>TRBD1|TRBV11-2|.|TRBJ2-1
TGTGCCAGCAGCTTAGAGAGGGGGCATGAGCAGTTCTTC
CASSLERGHEQFF
>.|TRBV6-1|.|TRBJ2-1
TGTGCCGCCCCCAGGGGCCCCTTGAGCGATGAGCAGTTCTTC
CAAPRGPLSDEQFF
>.|TRBV27|.|TRBJ1-2
TGTGCCAGCAGTTGCGGGGGGGGCTATGGCTACACCTTC
CASSCGGGYGYTF
>.|TRBV18|.|TRBJ1-1
TGTGCCAGCTCATCCCGGGTCGGCCGTAGCGCTGAAGCTTTCTTT
CASSSRVGRSAEAFF
>TRBD2|TRBV7-9|.|TRBJ2-4
TGTGCCAGCAGCCTGACGGGACTAGCGGGAGGGCCCGCCAAAAACATTCGGTACTTC
CASSLTGLAGGPAKNIRYF
>.|TRBV20-1|few|TRBJ2-6
TGCAGTGCACCGAAAACTAGCTTTGGGGTTGGGGCCAACGTCCTGACTTTC
CSAPKTSFGVGANVLTF
>.|TRBV20-1|.|TRBJ2-3
TGCAGTGCTAGAGACGTGCGGGGCACAGATACGCAGTATTTT
CSARDVRGTDTQYF
>.|TRBV5-1|once|TRBJ2-1
TGCGCCACCTCGGCCGGGGAGAGTGAAAATGAGCAGTTCTTC
CATSAGESENEQFF
>TRBD1|TRBV29-1|.|TRBJ2-5
TGCAGCGCCCACCTCTCGGACAGGGTGGCCCAAGAGACCCAGTACTTC
CSAHLSDRVAQETQYF
>.|TRBV6-1|.|TRBJ2-3
TGTGCCAGCAGTGAAGCGAGGGCAGATACGCAGTATTTT
CASSEARADTQYF
>TRBD1|TRBV20-1|.|TRBJ1-1
TGCAGTGCTACGCAGGGGGCCCCAGAAGCTTTCTTT
CSATQGAPEAFF
>TRBD2|TRBV27|few|TRBJ2-1
TGTGCCAGCAGTCCACTAGCGGGAGGAATCGATGAGCAGTTCTTC
CASSPLAGGIDEQFF
>TRBD2|TRBV2|.|TRBJ2-3
TGTGCCAGCAGACCTGGGAGGGCAGATACGCAGTATTTT
CASRPGRADTQYF
>TRBD2|TRBV6-2/TRBV6-3|.|TRBJ2-3
TGTGCCAGCAGTTACTCGGGGACTAGCGGGAGGTTAGATACGCAGTATTTT
CASSYSGTSGRLDTQYF
>TRBD2|TRBV20-1|few|TRBJ2-1
TGCAGTGCTAGAGACCCTGGACTAGCGGGTTTCTCTGAGCAGTTCTTC
CSARDPGLAGFSEQFF
>.|TRBV2|once|TRBJ2-1
TGTGCCAGCAGTCAGACTATCTACAATGAGCAGTTCTTC
CASSQTIYNEQFF
>.|TRBV12-3/TRBV12-4|few|TRBJ2-1
TGTGCCAGCAGCCGACTAGTCGGGAATGAGCAGTTCTTC
CASSRLVGNEQFF
>TRBD2|TRBV11-2|many|TRBJ2-3
TGTGCCAGCAGCTTAGATCTAGCGGGGATTAGCACAGATACGCAGTATTTT
CASSLDLAGISTDTQYF
>TRBD1|TRBV28|many|TRBJ2-5
TGTGCCAGCAGTTTGAGCTGGACAGGGGAAGAGACCCAGTACTTC
CASSLSWTGEETQYF
>TRBD2|TRBV20-1|few|TRBJ2-7
TGCAGTGCCAGACGCCCGGGACTAGCGAACTACGAGCAGTACTTC
CSARRPGLANYEQYF
>TRBD1|TRBV5-5|.|TRBJ1-5
TGTGCCAGCAGCTCCCCGGGGACAGGTAAAAATCAGCCCCAGCATTTT
CASSSPGTGKNQPQHF
>.|TRBV7-9|.|TRBJ2-3
TGTGCCAGCAGCCCCGGGATGGGCACAGATACGCAGTATTTT
CASSPGMGTDTQYF
>.|TRBV7-2|.|TRBJ1-5
TGTGCCAGCAGCTTACCTGGGGGGTCGGGGCAGCCCCAGCATTTT
CASSLPGGSGQPQHF
>.|TRBV5-1|few|TRBJ2-3
TGCGCCAGCAGCTTGGCGACACCTCCTAACCGGGGAGATACGCAGTATTTT
CASSLATPPNRGDTQYF
>.|TRBV7-2|few|TRBJ2-1
TGTGCCAGCAGCGTGGGCTTCTACAATGAGCAGTTCTTC
CASSVGFYNEQFF
>.|TRBV27|.|TRBJ2-5
TGTGCCAGCAGTTTCAAGGGGTGGGGGCAGAAAGAGACCCAGTACTTC
CASSFKGWGQKETQYF
>TRBD2|TRBV20-1|.|TRBJ2-7
TGCAGCGCATCACTAGCGGGACCCTACGAGCAGTACTTC
CSASLAGPYEQYF
>TRBD1|TRBV4-1|.|TRBJ2-1
TGCGCCAGCAGCCAAGATGAGACAGGGGTGCGAAATGAGCAGTTCTTT
CASSQDETGVRNEQFF
>.|TRBV15|.|TRBJ1-1
TGTGCCACCAGCAGAGTAGGGGGAGGGACTGAAGCTTTCTTT
CATSRVGGGTEAFF
>TRBD2|TRBV12-3/TRBV12-4|.|TRBJ2-1
TGTGCCAGCAGCCCCGGCGGGGGGCACCAGTTCTTC
CASSPGGGHQFF
>.|TRBV5-1|.|TRBJ2-1
TGCGCCAGCAGCTTGAAGAGCGGCAATCGGGGCGATGAGCAGTTCTTC
CASSLKSGNRGDEQFF
>.|TRBV11-2|.|TRBJ2-7
TGTGCCAGCAGCTTACCCCGGTTTTACGAGCAGTACTTC
CASSLPRFYEQYF
>TRBD2|TRBV6-1|.|TRBJ2-1
TGTGCCGGCCTTTATTCCGGGACTAGCGGGCGGGATGAGCAGTTCTTC
CAGLYSGTSGRDEQFF
>.|TRBV11-3|few|TRBJ2-4
TGTGCCAGCAGCCCAGGGGGGGCTGACAAAAACATTCAGTACTTC
CASSPGGADKNIQYF
>TRBD2|TRBV29-1|few|TRBJ2-1
TGCAGCGTTGTGGGCGGGAGGTCTGGCAATGAGCAGTTCTTC
CSVVGGRSGNEQFF
>.|TRBV7-9|once|TRBJ1-6
TGTGCCAGCAGCTTAGCGAACAGGTCACCCCTCCACTTT
CASSLANRSPLHF
>.|TRBV27|few|TRBJ2-5
TGTGCCAGCAGTTTATCCTGGCACAGAACTCGGAATTGGGAGCAGTACTTC
CASSLSWHRTRNWEQYF
>TRBD1|TRBV28|.|TRBJ2-7
TGTGCCAGCAGAGGGACAGGGGGGACCTACGAGCAGTACTTC
CASRGTGGTYEQYF
>.|TRBV18|.|TRBJ2-3
TGTGCCAGCTCTGGACTACTACCGCCGGGAGATACGCAGTATTTT
CASSGLLPPGDTQYF
>TRBD2|TRBV15|.|TRBJ2-1
TGTGCCACCACGAGTAGCGGGAGAGGGTATGAGACCCAGTTCTTC
CATTSSGRGYETQFF
>.|TRBV10-2|.|TRBJ1-2
TGCGCCAGCAGCGACCTGTATGGCTACACCTTC
CASSDLYGYTF
>.|TRBV5-5|.|TRBJ1-4
TGTGCCAGCAGCTTGGGGAGGACTGCAACTAATGAAAAACTGTTTTTT
CASSLGRTATNEKLFF
>TRBD2|TRBV9|.|TRBJ2-1
TGTGCCAGCAGCGACTCCCTAGCGGGAGGCTCCTACAATGAGCAGTTCTTC
CASSDSLAGGSYNEQFF
>.|TRBV29-1|few|TRBJ2-3
TGCAGCGTTGGCTGGGACACAAGCACAGATACGCAGTATTTT
CSVGWDTSTDTQYF
>.|TRBV6-5|.|TRBJ2-1
TGTGCCAGCAGTCATGGGCCGAGCTCCTACAATGAGCAGTTCTTC
CASSHGPSSYNEQFF